The source of this T cell receptor beta chain is a study of T cell responses to AZD1222 COVID-19 vaccine. Comment on this clone: Its antigen is as yet unknown.

V gave up 10 bases and J gave up 2 bases; unmatched junction bases: 6. Germline V gene sequence: CDR1 SNHLY, CDR2 FYNNEI. The length of the CDR3 is 13 residues. Clones were read by immunoSEQ multiplex PCR, and TCRdb kept only the in-frame ones, dropping some. Among some 130,000 clones listed, 70% to 90% were seen once. Study-wide results and caveats: Spike-specific TCR repertoires showed rising breadth and depth after two AZD1222 doses. White British ancestry dominated among donors, who included more females, and clonal diversity was possibly underestimated. Regions 160-218 and 743-854 dominated among vaccine-associated CD4 TCRs spanning spike.

Sequenced here: peripheral blood, sampled on day 0 of AZD1222 vaccination. This chain joins TRBV2 and TRBJ2-5, with 8 bases aligning to TRBD1. This sequence originates from an adult in good health. The CDR3 protein is CATRGQLQETQYF. DNA for the CDR3: TGTGCCACCAGGGGGCAGCTTCAAGAGACCCAGTACTTC.